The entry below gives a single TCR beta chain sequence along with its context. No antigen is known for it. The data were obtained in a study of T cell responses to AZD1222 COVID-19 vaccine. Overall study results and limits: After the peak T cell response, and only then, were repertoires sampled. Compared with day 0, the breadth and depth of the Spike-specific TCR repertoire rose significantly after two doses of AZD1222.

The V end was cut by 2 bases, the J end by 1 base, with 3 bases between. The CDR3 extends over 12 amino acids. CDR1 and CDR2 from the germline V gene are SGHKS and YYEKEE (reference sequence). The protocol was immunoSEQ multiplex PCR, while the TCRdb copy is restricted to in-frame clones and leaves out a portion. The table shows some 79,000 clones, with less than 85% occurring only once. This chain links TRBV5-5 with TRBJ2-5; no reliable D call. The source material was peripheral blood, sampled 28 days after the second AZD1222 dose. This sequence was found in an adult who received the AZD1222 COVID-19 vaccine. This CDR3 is CASSFPQETQYF. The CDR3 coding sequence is TGTGCCAGCAGCTTTCCCCAAGAGACCCAGTACTTC. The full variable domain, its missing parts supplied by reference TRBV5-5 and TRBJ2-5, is DAGVTQSPTHLIKTRGQQVTLRCSPISGHKSVSWYQQVLGQGPQFIFQYYEKEERGRGNFPDRFSARQFPNYSSELNVNALLLGDSALYLCASSFPQETQYFGPGTRLLVL.